These 21 T cell receptor beta chains were sequenced from one sample in a study of CD8 T cells in Susac syndrome. RNA in amounts of about 0.5 to 1 ug was reverse transcribed with random hexamers. Each CDR3 protein gets one entry after TCRdb re-called the immunoSEQ multiplex PCR reads with MiXCR. The repertoire includes about 120,000 distinct CDR3 sequences, 95% to 96% of them detected once, and roughly 0.14% sits in the top ten. The sequencing input was CD4+ T cells from PBMCs. The receptor source for this set is a human donor with Susac syndrome.

This clonotype was detected only once. The CDR3 bases are TGTGCCAGCAGCGTAGAAATAGTGGGGGCCGGGGAGCTGTTTTTT. Translated, it gives CASSVEIVGAGELFF. The chain uses TRBV9 and TRBJ2-2; D might be TRBD1 or TRBD2, each matching 5 bases. The V and J ends lost 0 bases and 6 bases respectively, with 12 bases between them. CDR1 is SGDLS, CDR2 YYNGEE, per germline. The CDR3 is made up of 15 amino acids.

This sequence joins TRBV20-1 and TRBJ2-1, with no clear D. The V gene lost 4 bases and the J gene lost 3 bases, with 13 bases spanning the gap. The CDR3 consists of 14 residues. Germline CDR1 DFQATT, CDR2 SNEGSKA (reference sequence). CDR3 residues: CSANPTSGYNEQFF. CDR3 DNA: TGCAGTGCTAACCCTACCTCCGGCTACAATGAGCAGTTCTTC.

V usage is TRBV18 and J usage is TRBJ2-3; 7 bases map to TRBD2. From germline, CDR1 is KGHSH and CDR2 LQKENI. The trim removed 7 bases at V and 6 bases at J, leaving 10 bases unmatched. The CDR3 consists of 14 residues. The CDR3 bases are TGTGCCAGCTGTCGGGAAGCGGGAAGGGATACGCAGTATTTT. The encoded protein is CASCREAGRDTQYF.

V and J are TRBV11-3 and TRBJ2-3, with TRBD2 identical over 9 bases. This CDR3 is 15 amino acids long. The ends lost 5 bases at V and 4 bases at J; junction bases unmatched: 7. CDR1 and CDR2 from the germline V gene are SGHNT and YENEEA. CDR3 in DNA: TGTGCCAGCAGCGCTGGCGGGAGGGCCGCAGATACGCAGTATTTT. Protein: CASSAGGRAADTQYF.

The V gene is TRBV5-6, the J gene TRBJ1-2; 7 bases match TRBD1. CDR1 SGHDT and CDR2 YYEEEE come from the germline V gene. V gave up 5 bases and J gave up 1 base; unmatched junction bases: 5. The CDR3 consists of 14 residues. The CDR3 coding sequence is TGTGCCAGCAGGGGGACAGAACATAACTATGGCTACACCTTC. Translating gives CASRGTEHNYGYTF.

The gene calls are TRBV15 and TRBJ2-7, with D possibly being TRBD2 (5 bases). The V end lost 0 bases, the J end lost 0 bases, and 9 bases lay between the germline ends. The CDR3 totals 15 residues. Germline loops: CDR1 LNHNV, CDR2 YYDKDF (reference sequence). DNA for the CDR3: TGTGCCACCAGCAGAGATCCCCGGGGCTCCTACGAGCAGTACTTC. Encoded protein: CATSRDPRGSYEQYF.

V and J are TRBV12-3 or TRBV12-4 and TRBJ2-7, with 8 positions matching TRBD1. With 5 bases clipped from V and 6 bases from J, the junction kept 9 bases outside the gene matches. CDR3 length: 14 amino acids. The DNA of the CDR3 is TGTGCCAGCAGTAGCAGGGGGCTCGGCGCCGAGCAGTACTTC. Translating it yields CASSSRGLGAEQYF.

The chain combines TRBV10-3 with TRBJ1-1; TRBD1 aligns across 8 bases. Germline-derived CDR1 and CDR2 are ENHRY and SYGVKD. J was trimmed by 3 bases and V by 10 bases; bases with no gene match: 10. This CDR3 comprises 14 residues. CDR3: CATSTTGVDTEAFF. In nucleotides, the CDR3 is TGTGCCACCTCAACGACAGGGGTGGACACTGAAGCTTTCTTT.

The chain recombines TRBV30 with TRBJ1-2; 8 bases align to TRBD1. V gave up 2 bases and J gave up 5 bases; unmatched junction bases: 10. CDR1 is GTSNPN, CDR2 SVGIG, per germline (reference sequence). The CDR3 is 15 residues long. CDR3 DNA: TGTGCCTGGAGTCCGCCCGGGACAGGAAAATATGGCTACACCTTC. It yields the protein CAWSPPGTGKYGYTF.

The gene calls are TRBV9 and TRBJ2-6; D uncertain. Germline lookup yields CDR1 SGDLS and CDR2 YYNGEE. V lost 0 bases to trimming and J lost 0 bases, with 7 bases between them. This CDR3 is built from 16 residues. CDR3 amino acids: CASSVAVASGANVLTF. The CDR3 DNA is TGTGCCAGCAGCGTAGCAGTAGCCTCTGGGGCCAACGTCCTGACTTTC.

Details on this clonotype: In this CDR3 the conserved last residue, phenylalanine or tryptophan, is missing, so a read error is likely. This sequence joins TRBV20-1 and TRBJ2-5; D is uncertain. Trimming took off 6 bases at V and 4 bases at J, with 15 bases between the two ends. The CDR3 length is 13 residues. The germline V gene encodes CDR1 DFQATT and CDR2 SNEGSKA (reference sequence). As DNA, the CDR3 is TGCAGTGCCAAGGTGGAGCCGGGAGAGACCCAGTACTCC. Translating gives CSAKVEPGETQYS.

V gene TRBV29-1 combines with J gene TRBJ1-1; 10 bases agree with TRBD1. This CDR3 spans 12 amino acids. Trimming at V came to 7 bases and at J to 7 bases, leaving 6 bases not matched to a gene. Germline assignment: CDR1 SQVTM and CDR2 ANQGSEA. CDR3 region: CSAGQGVGEAFF. The CDR3 DNA is TGCAGCGCTGGACAGGGGGTGGGTGAAGCTTTCTTT.

Of note for this clonotype: As the CDR3 is not closed by the conserved phenylalanine or tryptophan, this likely results from a read error. The genes are TRBV29-1 and TRBJ1-2; TRBD1 might be the D (6 bases). The CDR3 has 12 residues. The V gene lost 2 bases and the J gene lost 8 bases, with 12 bases spanning the gap. Germline CDR1 reads SQVTM; CDR2 reads ANQGSEA. The CDR3 loop reads CSVERRGSGYTL. CDR3 DNA: TGCAGCGTTGAAAGGAGGGGGTCCGGCTACACCCTC.

The rearrangement links TRBV5-4 to TRBJ1-2, with D possibly matching TRBD1 (5 bases). The germline V and J ends were trimmed by 3 bases and 2 bases, with 11 bases remaining between them. This CDR3 comprises 14 residues. Germline CDR1 SGHNT, CDR2 YYREEE (reference sequence). DNA for the CDR3: TGTGCCAGCAGCTCACAGGCGTCCAACTATGGCTACACCTTC. It specifies CASSSQASNYGYTF.

The genes are TRBV7-9 and TRBJ1-1; no clear D. The germline gives CDR1 SEHNR, CDR2 FQNEAQ (reference sequence). V was trimmed by 3 bases and J by 0 bases, leaving 11 bases between them. The CDR3 is 15 residues long. The CDR3 sequence is CASSFLKGLNTEAFF. Written as DNA, the CDR3 is TGTGCCAGCAGCTTTCTGAAGGGTTTGAACACTGAAGCTTTCTTT.

V is TRBV18 and J is TRBJ1-2, with 8 nucleotides matching TRBD1. This CDR3 contains 13 residues. CDR1 and CDR2 (germline): KGHSH, LQKENI. Trimming at V came to 3 bases and at J to 8 bases, leaving 5 bases not matched to a gene. CDR3 in amino acids: CASSPQGQEGYTF. The CDR3 DNA is TGTGCCAGCTCACCCCAGGGACAGGAAGGCTACACCTTC.

This clonotype was counted a single time. The chain links TRBV29-1 to TRBJ2-7; TRBD1 agrees at 9 bases. The CDR3 runs 13 residues. Germline V gene lookup returns CDR1 SQVTM and CDR2 ANQGSEA. J lost 3 bases, V lost 6 bases, and 6 bases had no gene match. CDR3 amino acids: CSVSGTGLYEQYF. The CDR3 coding sequence is TGCAGCGTATCCGGGACAGGGCTCTACGAGCAGTACTTC.

This sequence joins TRBV6-5 and TRBJ2-3; 9 bases fit TRBD2. The germline gives CDR1 MNHEY, CDR2 SVGAGI. The J segment lost 1 base and the V segment lost 3 bases, leaving 14 bases of the junction unmatched. This CDR3 comprises 19 residues. The CDR3 spells CASSYRSAGGPDGTDTQYF. In nucleotides, the CDR3 is TGTGCCAGCAGTTATCGGTCTGCGGGAGGGCCGGACGGCACAGATACGCAGTATTTT.

The chain couples TRBV29-1 to TRBJ2-1; 7 nucleotides line up with TRBD2. Germline V gene lookup returns CDR1 SQVTM and CDR2 ANQGSEA. J was trimmed by 8 bases and V by 5 bases; bases with no gene match: 12. The CDR3 length is 14 residues. CDR3 amino acids: CSVRERGRMDEQFF. The CDR3 DNA is TGCAGCGTTAGGGAGCGGGGCAGGATGGATGAGCAGTTCTTC.

V usage is TRBV20-1 and J usage is TRBJ2-1; TRBD2 matches 8 bases. Germline CDR1 and CDR2: DFQATT and SNEGSKA (reference sequence). The CDR3 has 13 amino acids. The ends lost 4 bases at V and 7 bases at J; junction bases unmatched: 6. Written as DNA, the CDR3 is TGCAGTGCTATAGCGGGAAAGGGGAATGAGCAGTTCTTC. Amino acids: CSAIAGKGNEQFF.

J is TRBJ2-1 and V is TRBV4-3; 11 nucleotides align to TRBD2. Per the germline V gene, CDR1 is LGHNA and CDR2 is YSLEER. The CDR3 extends over 15 amino acids. Losses at the gene ends were 3 bases for V and 4 bases for J; bases not matched to a gene: 2. The CDR3 loop reads CASSQTSGKYNEQFF. CDR3 sequence (DNA): TGCGCCAGCAGCCAGACTAGCGGGAAGTACAATGAGCAGTTCTTC.